Listed below are T cell receptor beta chains from one sample, sequenced in a study of blood T cell repertoires in COVID-19. Only in-frame clones appear in the TCRdb table, and some are missing; sequencing was by immunoSEQ multiplex PCR. This sample has 90,000 to 150,000 clones; around 85% occur once, and the top ten carry 3.9%. Sequenced: peripheral blood. The receptors come from a man between 60 and 70 years old with acute or convalescent COVID-19. The CDR3 runs from the conserved cysteine through the conserved F or W. D genes are given only for firm matches. Size tells how often a clone was seen (once, few, many) or the class of an expanded clone, and some rows leave it out.

J gene: TRBJ2-1; D gene: .; clone size: .; V gene: TRBV11-3; CDR3 DNA: TGTGCCAGCACAGCGCTACTGGGGAGCTCCTACAATGAGCAGTTCTTC; CDR3 protein: CASTALLGSSYNEQFF
J gene: TRBJ2-5; D gene: .; clone size: .; V gene: TRBV15; CDR3 DNA: TGTGCCACCAGCAGAGAAATCTCGGGGACCCAGTACTTC; CDR3 protein: CATSREISGTQYF
J gene: TRBJ1-5; D gene: .; clone size: .; V gene: TRBV4-3; CDR3 DNA: TGCGCCAGCAGCCAAGATTCGGCCCGGGGACAGCCCCAGCATTTT; CDR3 protein: CASSQDSARGQPQHF
J gene: TRBJ1-5; D gene: .; clone size: .; V gene: TRBV30; CDR3 DNA: TGTGCCTGGAGTGAGGGGGGGAATCAGCCCCAGCATTTT; CDR3 protein: CAWSEGGNQPQHF
J gene: TRBJ2-2; D gene: .; clone size: .; V gene: TRBV29-1; CDR3 DNA: TGCAGCGCCAGACCCGGGGGAAGTGGCGGGGAGCTGTTTTTT; CDR3 protein: CSARPGGSGGELFF
J gene: TRBJ1-5; D gene: .; clone size: .; V gene: TRBV6-5; CDR3 DNA: TGTGCCAGCAGTAGCACGTCAGGGCGAGATCAGCCCCAGCATTTT; CDR3 protein: CASSSTSGRDQPQHF
J gene: TRBJ2-7; D gene: TRBD2; clone size: .; V gene: TRBV29-1; CDR3 DNA: TGCAGCGTTGAAGATCTTACTAGCGGGTACGAGCAGTACTTC; CDR3 protein: CSVEDLTSGYEQYF
J gene: TRBJ2-3; D gene: .; clone size: .; V gene: TRBV7-9; CDR3 DNA: TGTGCCAGCAGCCCCCAGGGGAGTAGGTGGGATACGCAGTATTTT; CDR3 protein: CASSPQGSRWDTQYF
J gene: TRBJ2-5; D gene: TRBD1; clone size: .; V gene: TRBV6-5; CDR3 DNA: TGTGCCAGCAGCATACAGGGGGTCGGAGAGACCCAGTACTTC; CDR3 protein: CASSIQGVGETQYF
J gene: TRBJ1-5; D gene: .; clone size: .; V gene: TRBV27; CDR3 DNA: TGTGCCAGCAGTTTAAGTTTAGGGGGTCTTAGCAATCAGCCCCAGCATTTT; CDR3 protein: CASSLSLGGLSNQPQHF
J gene: TRBJ2-1; D gene: TRBD2; clone size: .; V gene: TRBV19; CDR3 DNA: TGTGCCAGTAGTCTCCGGACTAGCGGGAGGGCCAATGAGCAGTTCTTC; CDR3 protein: CASSLRTSGRANEQFF
J gene: TRBJ2-3; D gene: TRBD2; clone size: .; V gene: TRBV7-9; CDR3 DNA: TGTGCCAGCAGTCGGAGGGAGGGCCGCACAGATACGCAGTATTTT; CDR3 protein: CASSRREGRTDTQYF
J gene: TRBJ1-1; D gene: .; clone size: .; V gene: TRBV27; CDR3 DNA: TGTGCCAGCAGTTTAAGTGCAGTTGCCACTGAAGCTTTCTTT; CDR3 protein: CASSLSAVATEAFF
J gene: TRBJ2-7; D gene: TRBD2; clone size: .; V gene: TRBV4-2; CDR3 DNA: TGTGCCAGCAGCCCGGGACTAGCGGGAGGTCAGTACGAGCAGTACTTC; CDR3 protein: CASSPGLAGGQYEQYF
J gene: TRBJ2-3; D gene: .; clone size: few; V gene: TRBV5-4; CDR3 DNA: TGTGCCAGCAAGGGGTACGCGACAGATACGCAGTATTTT; CDR3 protein: CASKGYATDTQYF
J gene: TRBJ2-7; D gene: TRBD1; clone size: .; V gene: TRBV6-1; CDR3 DNA: TGTGCCAGCAGACAGGGGATGGACTACGAGCAGTACTTC; CDR3 protein: CASRQGMDYEQYF